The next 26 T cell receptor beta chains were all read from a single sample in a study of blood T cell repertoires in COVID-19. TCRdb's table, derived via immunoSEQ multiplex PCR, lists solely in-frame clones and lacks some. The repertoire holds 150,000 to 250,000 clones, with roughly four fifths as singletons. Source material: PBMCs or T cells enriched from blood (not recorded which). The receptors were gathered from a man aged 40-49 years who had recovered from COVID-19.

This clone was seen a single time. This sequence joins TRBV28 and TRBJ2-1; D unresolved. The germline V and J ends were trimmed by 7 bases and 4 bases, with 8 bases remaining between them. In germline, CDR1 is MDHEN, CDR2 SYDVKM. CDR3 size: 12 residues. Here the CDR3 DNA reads TGTGCCAGCAAAAAGGAGTACAATGAGCAGTTCTTC. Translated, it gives CASKKEYNEQFF.

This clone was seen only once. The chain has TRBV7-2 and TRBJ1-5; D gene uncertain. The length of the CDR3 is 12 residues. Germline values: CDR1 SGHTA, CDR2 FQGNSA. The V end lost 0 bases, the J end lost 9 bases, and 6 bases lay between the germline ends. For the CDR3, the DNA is TGTGCCAGCAGCTTAGCAGGGAGGCCCCAGCATTTT. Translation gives CASSLAGRPQHF.

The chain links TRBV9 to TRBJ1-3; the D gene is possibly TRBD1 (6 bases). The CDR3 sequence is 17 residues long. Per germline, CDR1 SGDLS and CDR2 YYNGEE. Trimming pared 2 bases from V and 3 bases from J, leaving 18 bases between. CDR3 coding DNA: TGTGCCAGCAGCGTCACACCGAGACAGGAGTTTGGAAACACCATATATTTT. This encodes CASSVTPRQEFGNTIYF.

CDR3 amino acids: CASRGFTDTQYF. CDR3 DNA: TGTGCCAGCAGGGGCTTCACAGATACGCAGTATTTT. This chain joins TRBV7-2 and TRBJ2-3; D call uncertain. Germline V gene lookup returns CDR1 SGHTA and CDR2 FQGNSA. The CDR3 has 12 amino acids. The V end was cut by 6 bases, the J end by 2 bases, with 6 bases between.

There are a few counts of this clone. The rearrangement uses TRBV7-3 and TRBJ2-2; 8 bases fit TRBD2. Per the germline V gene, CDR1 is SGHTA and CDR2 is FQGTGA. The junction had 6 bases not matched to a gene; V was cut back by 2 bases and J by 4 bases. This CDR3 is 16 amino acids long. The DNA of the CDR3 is TGTGCCAGCAGCTTAGGGGGCGGGAGGTCCACCGGGGAGCTGTTTTTT. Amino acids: CASSLGGGRSTGELFF.

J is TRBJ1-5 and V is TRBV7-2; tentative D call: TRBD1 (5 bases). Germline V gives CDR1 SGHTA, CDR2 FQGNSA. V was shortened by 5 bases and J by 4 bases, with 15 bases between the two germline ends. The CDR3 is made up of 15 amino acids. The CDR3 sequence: CASSLIGQGNQPQHF. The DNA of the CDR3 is TGTGCCAGCAGCCTAATAGGGCAGGGTAATCAGCCCCAGCATTTT.

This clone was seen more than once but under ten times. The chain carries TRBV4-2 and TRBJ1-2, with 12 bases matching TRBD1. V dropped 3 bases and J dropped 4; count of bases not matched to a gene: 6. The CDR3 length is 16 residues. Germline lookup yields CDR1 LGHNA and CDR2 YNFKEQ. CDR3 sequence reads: CASSQGQGAAGYGYTF. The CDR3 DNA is TGTGCCAGCAGCCAGGGACAGGGGGCGGCGGGCTATGGCTACACCTTC.

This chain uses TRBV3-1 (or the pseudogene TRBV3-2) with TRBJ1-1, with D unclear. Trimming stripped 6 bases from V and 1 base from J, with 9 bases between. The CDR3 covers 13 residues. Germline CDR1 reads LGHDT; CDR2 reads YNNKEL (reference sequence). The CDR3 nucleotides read TGTGCCAGCAGTCGAAGCGGGAACACTGAAGCTTTCTTT. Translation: CASSRSGNTEAFF.

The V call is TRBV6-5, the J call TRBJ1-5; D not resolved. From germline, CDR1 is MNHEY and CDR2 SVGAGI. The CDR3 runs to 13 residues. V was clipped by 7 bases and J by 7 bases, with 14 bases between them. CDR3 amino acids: CASKSGGEQPQHF. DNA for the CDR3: TGTGCCAGCAAGTCAGGCGGGGAACAGCCCCAGCATTTT.

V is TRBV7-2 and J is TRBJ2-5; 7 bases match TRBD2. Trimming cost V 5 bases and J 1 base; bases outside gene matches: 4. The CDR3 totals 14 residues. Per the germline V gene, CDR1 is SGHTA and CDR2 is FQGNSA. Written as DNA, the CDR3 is TGTGCCAGCAGCCCGGGACTAACCCAAGAGACCCAGTACTTC. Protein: CASSPGLTQETQYF. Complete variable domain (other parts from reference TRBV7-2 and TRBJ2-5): GAGVSQSPSNKVTEKGKDVELRCDPISGHTALYWYRQSLGQGLEFLIYFQGNSAPDKSGLPSDRFSAERTGGSVSTLTIQRTQQEDSAVYLCASSPGLTQETQYFGPGTRLLVL.

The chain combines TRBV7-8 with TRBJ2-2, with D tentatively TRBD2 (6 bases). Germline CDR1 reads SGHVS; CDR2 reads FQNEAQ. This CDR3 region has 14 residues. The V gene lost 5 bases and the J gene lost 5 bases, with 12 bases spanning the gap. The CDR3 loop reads CASSQPGETGELFF. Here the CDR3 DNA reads TGTGCCAGCAGCCAACCGGGAGAGACCGGGGAGCTGTTTTTT.

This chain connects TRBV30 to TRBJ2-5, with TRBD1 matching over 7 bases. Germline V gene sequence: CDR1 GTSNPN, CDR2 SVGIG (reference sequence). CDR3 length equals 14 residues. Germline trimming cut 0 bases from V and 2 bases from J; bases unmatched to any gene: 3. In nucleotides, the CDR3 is TGTGCCTGGAGTGTACGGACAGGACAAGAGACCCAGTACTTC. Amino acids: CAWSVRTGQETQYF.

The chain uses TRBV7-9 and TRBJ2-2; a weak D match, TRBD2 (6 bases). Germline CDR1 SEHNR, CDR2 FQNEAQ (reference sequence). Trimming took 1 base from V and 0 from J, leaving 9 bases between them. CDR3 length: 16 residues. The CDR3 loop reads CASSLEGGPNTGELFF. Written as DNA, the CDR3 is TGTGCCAGCAGCTTAGAGGGAGGCCCGAACACCGGGGAGCTGTTTTTT.

CDR3: CASSVGTGNQPQHF. The CDR3 DNA reads as TGTGCCAGCAGCGTAGGGACAGGGAATCAGCCCCAGCATTTT. The chain recombines TRBV9 with TRBJ1-5, with 8 nucleotides matching TRBD1. The CDR3 has 14 residues. CDR1 is SGDLS, CDR2 YYNGEE, per germline. J lost 4 bases, V lost 0 bases, and 0 bases had no gene match.

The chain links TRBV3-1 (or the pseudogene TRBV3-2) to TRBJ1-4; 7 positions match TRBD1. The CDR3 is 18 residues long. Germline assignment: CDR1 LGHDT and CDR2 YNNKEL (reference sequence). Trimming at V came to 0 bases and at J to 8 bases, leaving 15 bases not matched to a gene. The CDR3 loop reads CASSQEAGQPSGGEKLFF. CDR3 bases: TGTGCCAGCAGCCAAGAAGCGGGACAGCCCTCGGGAGGGGAAAAACTGTTTTTT.

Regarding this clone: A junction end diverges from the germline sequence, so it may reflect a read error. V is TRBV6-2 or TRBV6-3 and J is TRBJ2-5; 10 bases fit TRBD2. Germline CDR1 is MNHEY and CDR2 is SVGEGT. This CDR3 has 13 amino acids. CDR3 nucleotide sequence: TGTGCCAGCAGTGGCACTAGCGGGAATGGTGGCAACTTC. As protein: CASSGTSGNGGNF.

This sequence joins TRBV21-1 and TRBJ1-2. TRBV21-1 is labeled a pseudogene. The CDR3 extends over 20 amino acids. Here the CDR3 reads CASSKAPMSSPLRSLYGYTF. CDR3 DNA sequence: TGTGCCAGCAGCAAAGCGCCGATGAGCAGTCCGTTGAGGTCGCTCTATGGCTACACCTTC.

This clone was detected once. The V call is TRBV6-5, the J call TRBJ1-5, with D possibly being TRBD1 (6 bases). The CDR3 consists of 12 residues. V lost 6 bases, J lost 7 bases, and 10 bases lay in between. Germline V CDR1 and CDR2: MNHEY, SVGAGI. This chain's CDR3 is CASRTGNQPQHF. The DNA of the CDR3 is TGTGCCAGCAGGACAGGTAACCAGCCCCAGCATTTT.

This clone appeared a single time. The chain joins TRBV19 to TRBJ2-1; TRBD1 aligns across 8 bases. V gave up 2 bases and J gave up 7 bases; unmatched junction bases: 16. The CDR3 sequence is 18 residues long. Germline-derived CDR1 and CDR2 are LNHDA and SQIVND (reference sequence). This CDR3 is CASSIPSPRTGNRNEQFF. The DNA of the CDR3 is TGTGCCAGTAGTATACCCAGCCCGCGGACAGGGAACCGTAATGAGCAGTTCTTC.

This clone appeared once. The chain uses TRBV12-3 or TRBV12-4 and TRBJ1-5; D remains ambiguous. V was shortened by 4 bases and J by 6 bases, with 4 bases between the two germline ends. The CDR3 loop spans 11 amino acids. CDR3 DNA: TGTGCCAGCAGTTCAGGTCAGCCCCAGCATTTT. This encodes CASSSGQPQHF.

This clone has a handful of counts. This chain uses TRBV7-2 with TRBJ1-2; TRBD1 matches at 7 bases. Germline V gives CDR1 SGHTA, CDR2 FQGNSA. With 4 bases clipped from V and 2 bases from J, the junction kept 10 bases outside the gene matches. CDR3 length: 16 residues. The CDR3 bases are TGTGCCAGCAGCTCGGCGGGGACAGTTCTAAACTATGGCTACACCTTC. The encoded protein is CASSSAGTVLNYGYTF.

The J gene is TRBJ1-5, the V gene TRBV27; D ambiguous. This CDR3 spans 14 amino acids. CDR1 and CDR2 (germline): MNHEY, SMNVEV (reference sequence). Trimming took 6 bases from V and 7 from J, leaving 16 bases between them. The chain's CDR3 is CASSIGLHGQPQHF. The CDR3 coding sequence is TGTGCCAGCAGCATCGGACTACACGGCCAGCCCCAGCATTTT.

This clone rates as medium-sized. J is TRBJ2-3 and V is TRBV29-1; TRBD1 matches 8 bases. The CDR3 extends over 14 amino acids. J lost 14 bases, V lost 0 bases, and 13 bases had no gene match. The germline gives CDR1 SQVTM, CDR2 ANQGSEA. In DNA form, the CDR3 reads TGCAGCGTTGAAGAAGGGCCAGGGGGCGCGGGTGGGTATTTT. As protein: CSVEEGPGGAGGYF.

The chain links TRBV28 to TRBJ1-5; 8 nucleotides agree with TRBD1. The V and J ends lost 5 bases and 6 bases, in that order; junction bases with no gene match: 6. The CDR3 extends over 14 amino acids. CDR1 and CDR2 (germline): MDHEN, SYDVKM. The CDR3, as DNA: TGTGCCAGCAGTGATGGACAGGGTGGTCAGCCCCAGCATTTT. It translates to CASSDGQGGQPQHF.

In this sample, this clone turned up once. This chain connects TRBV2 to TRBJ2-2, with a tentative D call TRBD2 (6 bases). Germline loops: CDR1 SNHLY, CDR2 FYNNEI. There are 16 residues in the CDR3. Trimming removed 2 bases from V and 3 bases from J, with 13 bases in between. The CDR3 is CASSERRGPDTGELFF. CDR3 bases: TGTGCCAGCAGTGAACGGAGGGGCCCGGACACCGGGGAGCTGTTTTTT.

CDR3 in amino acids: CAWSLHRGLQPQHF. CDR3 nucleotide sequence: TGTGCCTGGAGCCTCCACAGGGGGCTTCAGCCCCAGCATTTT. V gene TRBV30 combines with J gene TRBJ1-5; 9 positions match TRBD1. V lost 3 bases and J lost 6; bases outside the gene matches: 6. This CDR3 comprises 14 residues. CDR1 and CDR2 (germline): GTSNPN, SVGIG (reference sequence).